This T cell receptor (beta chain) was recovered during a study of T-cell memory formation after mild COVID-19. General study findings and limits: Cross-reactive memory seemingly joined, as some responding clones were found in pre-infection memory.

One entry per CDR3 protein results from TCRdb running MiXCR on the 5' RACE reads. There are hundreds of thousands of distinct CDR3 sequences in the sample; more than 15% occur only once, and more than 10% lies in the top ten. The CDR3 is 14 amino acids. V was clipped by 1 base and J by 2 bases, with 12 bases between them. From germline, CDR1 is GTSNPN and CDR2 SVGIG (reference sequence). This clonotype was observed a handful of times. Its antigen is undetermined. This clonotype originated in an adult woman who had mild COVID-19 (a few samples of this study predate the infection). Cell type and time point are not known. The sample taken for sequencing was PBMCs or a T cell subset sorted from them (not recorded which). The chain links TRBV30 to TRBJ2-7; D is ambiguous. Here the CDR3 DNA reads TGTGCCTGGAGTGCCCCCCTGACCCCCTACGAGCAGTACTTC. This sequence encodes CAWSAPLTPYEQYF.